Given below is one T cell receptor beta chain in context. Its antigen is currently unknown. Method: immunoSEQ multiplex PCR; TCRdb's copy keeps in-frame clones and lacks some. Altogether more than 2 million clones are present, over 85% being singletons, with the ten largest covering about 1.7%. This specimen comes from a study of shared clonotypes between healthy human individuals. Study-level findings and limits: Large depth notwithstanding, sorted-subset sequencing proved incomplete by rarefaction.

CDR1 and CDR2 from the germline V gene are SGHAT and FQNNGV. V dropped 3 bases and J dropped 7; count of bases not matched to a gene: 9. This CDR3 has 15 residues. CD8 cells regarded as naive lacked CD45RO, were positively chosen for CCR7, and omitted terminally differentiated effector memory CD45RA+ cells. The sequence was collected from a man between 18 and 35 years old in good health. Some clones in this sample may be carry-over from other donors' samples. The chain carries TRBV11-2 and TRBJ2-7, with TRBD1 matching over 10 bases. The sample comprised naive CD8+ T cells from PBMCs. CDR3 in amino acids: CASSLGPGQGREQYF. The CDR3 coding sequence is TGTGCCAGCAGCTTGGGCCCGGGACAGGGGAGGGAGCAGTACTTC.